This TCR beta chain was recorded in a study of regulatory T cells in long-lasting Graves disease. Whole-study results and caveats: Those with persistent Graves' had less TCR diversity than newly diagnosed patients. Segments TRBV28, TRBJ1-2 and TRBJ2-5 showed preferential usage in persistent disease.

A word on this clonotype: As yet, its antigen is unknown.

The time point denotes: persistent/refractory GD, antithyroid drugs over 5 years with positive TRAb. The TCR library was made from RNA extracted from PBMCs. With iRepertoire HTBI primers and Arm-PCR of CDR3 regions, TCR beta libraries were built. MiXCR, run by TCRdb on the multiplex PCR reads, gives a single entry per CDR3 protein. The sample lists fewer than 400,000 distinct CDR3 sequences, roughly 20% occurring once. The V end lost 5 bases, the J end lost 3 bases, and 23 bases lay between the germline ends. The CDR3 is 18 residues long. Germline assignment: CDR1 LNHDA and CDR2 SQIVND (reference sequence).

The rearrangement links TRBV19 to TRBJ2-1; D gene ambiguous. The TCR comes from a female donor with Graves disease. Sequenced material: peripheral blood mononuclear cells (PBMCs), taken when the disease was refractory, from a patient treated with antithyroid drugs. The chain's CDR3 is CASSSAPPLSAHYNEQFF. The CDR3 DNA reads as TGTGCCAGTAGTTCAGCACCCCCCCTAAGCGCACACTACAATGAGCAGTTCTTC.